The next 18 T cell receptor beta chains were all read from a single sample in a study of T cells in Graves' hyperthyroidism and ophthalmopathy. Amplification of TCR beta CDR3 regions used RNA as the template. With the HTBI primer set, the TCR CDR3 went through a first round of RT-PCR. TCRdb reanalysed the multiplex PCR reads using MiXCR and keeps one entry per CDR3 protein. Of more than 450,000 distinct CDR3 sequences in the sample, approximately 14% are singletons; the top ten hold around 13%. What was sequenced was blood. These receptors all stem from a woman between 40 and 55 years old with Graves' hyperthyroidism.

This chain joins TRBV14 and TRBJ2-1; 8 nucleotides align to TRBD2. The CDR3 totals 16 residues. CDR1 is SGHDN, CDR2 FVKESK, per germline. V was pared by 4 bases and J by 3 bases, with 8 bases of the junction left unmatched. Here the CDR3 reads CASSPLGSGSYNEQFF. The DNA for the CDR3 is TGTGCCAGCAGCCCCCTCGGAAGCGGGAGCTACAATGAGCAGTTCTTC.

This clonotype was picked up many times. V is TRBV20-1 and J is TRBJ2-1; D gene uncertain. CDR1 and CDR2 from the germline V gene are DFQATT and SNEGSKA (reference sequence). The CDR3 is 19 amino acids. The germline V and J ends were trimmed by 3 bases and 0 bases, with 24 bases remaining between them. The DNA of the CDR3 is TGCAGTGCTAGTGGGGAAGGGAATACCAGCCTCTTCTCCTACAATGAGCAGTTCTTC. Protein: CSASGEGNTSLFSYNEQFF.

This clonotype was recorded many times. The chain carries TRBV2 and TRBJ1-1, with D perhaps matching TRBD1 (5 bases). V was cut by 6 bases and J by 1 base, with 30 bases left in between. Germline V lookup: CDR1 SNHLY, CDR2 FYNNEI. The CDR3 is 20 residues long. The CDR3 DNA follows: TGTGCCAGCAGAAAGAATCTGCAAACCGGGACGGCCATTCGGAACACTGAAGCTTTCTTT. Its protein is CASRKNLQTGTAIRNTEAFF.

This clonotype was detected many times. The chain joins TRBV28 to TRBJ2-5; no firm D call. Looked up from germline, CDR1 is MDHEN and CDR2 is SYDVKM. The CDR3 is 11 residues long. Between the trimmed V and J ends, which lost 4 bases and 4 bases, there was a span of 4 bases. Here the CDR3 reads CASSSVETQYF. CDR3 sequence (DNA): TGTGCCAGCAGTTCTGTAGAGACCCAGTACTTC.

This clonotype occurred a few times. The genes are TRBV6-1 and TRBJ1-2, with TRBD1 identical over 7 bases. The V segment lost 6 bases and the J segment 4 bases; nucleotides outside the gene matches: 11. The CDR3 is 15 amino acids. Germline V gene lookup returns CDR1 MNHNS and CDR2 SASEGT. CDR3 residues: CASSFDRDRPYGYTF. The CDR3 coding sequence is TGTGCCAGCAGCTTCGACAGGGATAGGCCCTATGGCTACACCTTC.

The chain couples TRBV5-1 to TRBJ2-1, with 8 bases aligning to TRBD2. V was pared by 3 bases and J by 8 bases, with 4 bases of the junction left unmatched. The CDR3 sequence is 13 residues long. The germline gives CDR1 SGHRS, CDR2 YFSETQ. The CDR3 sequence is CASSSAGVDEQFF. Written as DNA, the CDR3 is TGCGCCAGCAGCTCAGCGGGAGTCGATGAGCAGTTCTTC.

This clonotype was counted ten times or more. The chain links TRBV5-1 to TRBJ2-2; weak D call: TRBD1 (6 bases). The CDR3 runs 13 residues. Between the trimmed V and J ends, which lost 4 bases and 6 bases, there was a span of 10 bases. From germline, CDR1 is SGHRS and CDR2 YFSETQ. Here the CDR3 reads CASSNGQPGELFF. CDR3 sequence (DNA): TGCGCCAGCAGCAACGGACAGCCCGGGGAGCTGTTTTTT.

This clonotype was seen at least ten times. The V gene is TRBV5-1, the J gene TRBJ2-1; 7 bases map to TRBD2. The CDR3 has 17 residues. V lost 0 bases and J lost 0; bases outside the gene matches: 6. Germline V gene data show CDR1 as SGHRS and CDR2 as YFSETQ. The CDR3 bases are TGCGCCAGCAGCTTGGGACGCAGCGGGAACTCCTACAATGAGCAGTTCTTC. Its protein is CASSLGRSGNSYNEQFF.

This clonotype was recorded many times. The V and J genes are TRBV7-8 and TRBJ1-1; D is unresolved. Deletions cut 4 bases from V and 4 bases from J, with 16 bases between. Per the germline V gene, CDR1 is SGHVS and CDR2 is FQNEAQ. The CDR3 covers 15 residues. The CDR3 loop reads CASSSPGSGGTEAFF. As DNA, the CDR3 is TGTGCCAGCAGCTCACCAGGTTCGGGTGGCACTGAAGCTTTCTTT.

This clonotype was recorded many times. The CDR3 DNA sequence: TGTGCCAGCAGCTTAGGAATAAACGAGCAGTACTTC. Translating gives CASSLGINEQYF. This chain links TRBV11-2 with TRBJ2-7; D ambiguous. The germline gives CDR1 SGHAT, CDR2 FQNNGV. The CDR3 runs 12 residues. Trimming shortened V by 1 base and J by 5 bases, and 6 bases separated the two germline ends.

The rearrangement links TRBV20-1 to TRBJ1-1; 7 bases match TRBD1. Germline V lookup: CDR1 DFQATT, CDR2 SNEGSKA (reference sequence). J gave up 3 bases and V 5 bases, and 6 bases lay outside the gene matches. The CDR3 totals 13 residues. The CDR3 here is CSAPTGTHTEAFF. The CDR3 region has the DNA TGCAGTGCTCCGACAGGGACCCACACTGAAGCTTTCTTT.

The V call is TRBV25-1, the J call TRBJ1-5; 7 positions agree with TRBD1. Germline values: CDR1 MGHDK, CDR2 SYGVNS. Trimming removed 4 bases from V and 3 bases from J; junction bases left unmatched: 3. The CDR3 is 14 residues long. This CDR3 reads CASSGGQYNQPQHF. CDR3 DNA: TGTGCCAGCAGTGGGGGACAGTACAATCAGCCCCAGCATTTT. The full variable domain, its missing parts supplied by reference TRBV25-1 and TRBJ1-5, is EADIYQTPRYLVIGTGKKITLECSQTMGHDKMYWYQQDPGMELHLIHYSYGVNSTEKGDLSSESTVSRIRTEHFPLTLESARPSHTSQYLCASSGGQYNQPQHFGDGTRLSIL.

The sample holds a few counts of this clonotype. This chain links TRBV27 with TRBJ2-3; no reliable D call. V gave up 2 bases and J gave up 4 bases, with 19 bases separating them. CDR1 and CDR2 (germline): MNHEY, SMNVEV (reference sequence). The CDR3 runs 17 residues. The DNA for the CDR3 is TGTGCCAGCAGTTTAGATCCCCACACATTTCGCGCAGATACGCAGTATTTT. It translates to CASSLDPHTFRADTQYF.

The V call is TRBV6-2 or TRBV6-3, the J call TRBJ2-5; 10 bases are a match to TRBD2. CDR3 length: 13 residues. Germline values: CDR1 MNHEY, CDR2 SVGEGT. V trimming: 5 bases; J trimming: 6 bases; junction bases outside the gene matches: 3. The CDR3 bases are TGTGCCAGCAGTCGGGGACTAGCGAAGACCCAGTACTTC. It yields the protein CASSRGLAKTQYF.

In this sample, this clonotype turned up many times. The CDR3 bases are TGTGCCAGCACGAATCAAAACACGGAGCGGGAGGGCCATGTTTTTGAGCAGTTCTTC. It specifies CASTNQNTEREGHVFEQFF. The rearrangement uses TRBV2 and TRBJ2-1, with 10 bases aligning to TRBD2. The CDR3 runs 19 residues. In germline, CDR1 is SNHLY, CDR2 FYNNEI. The V gene end was trimmed by 7 bases and the J gene end by 9 bases; junction bases not matched to a gene: 24.

This clonotype was detected ten times or more. The genes are TRBV12-3 or TRBV12-4 and TRBJ2-2; 11 bases line up with TRBD2. J gave up 5 bases and V 6 bases, and 8 bases lay outside the gene matches. CDR3 size: 16 residues. This CDR3 reads CASRVLAGVKTGELFF. In nucleotides, the CDR3 is TGTGCCAGCAGGGTACTAGCGGGAGTAAAAACCGGGGAGCTGTTTTTT.

There are many counts of this clonotype. This chain connects TRBV2 to TRBJ1-2; TRBD1 is a possible D gene (5 bases). Germline CDR1 and CDR2: SNHLY and FYNNEI. V lost 5 bases and J 4 bases, leaving 23 bases between the germline ends. This CDR3 is built from 17 residues. Here the CDR3 reads CASSPLLGPTTPYGYTF. CDR3 sequence (DNA): TGTGCCAGCAGTCCCCTCCTGGGGCCCACTACACCCTATGGCTACACCTTC. Based on the CDR3 plus reference TRBV2 and TRBJ1-2, the full variable domain is EPEVTQTPSHQVTQMGQEVILRCVPISNHLYFYWYRQILGQKVEFLVSFYNNEISEKSEIFDDQFSVERPDGSNFTLKIRSTKLEDSAMYFCASSPLLGPTTPYGYTFGSGTRLTVV.

In its sample, this clonotype was seen a few times. The V gene is TRBV3-1, the J gene TRBJ2-1; 13 bases are a match to TRBD2. With 4 bases clipped from V and 4 bases from J, the junction kept 4 bases outside the gene matches. Germline values: CDR1 LGHDT, CDR2 YNNKEL (reference sequence). The CDR3 runs 16 residues. The CDR3 nucleotides read TGTGCCAGCAGCCCTGCGGGACTAGCGGGGTACAATGAGCAGTTCTTC. This gives the protein CASSPAGLAGYNEQFF.